This entry lists 25 T cell receptor beta chains sequenced from one sample in a study of cytomegalovirus exposure and HLA in healthy donors. The PCR had 60 Vbeta and 13 Jbeta primers. Generated by immunoSEQ multiplex PCR, the TCRdb table keeps only in-frame clones and is missing some. The table includes fewer than 150,000 clones, roughly four fifths detected once. Sequenced: PBMCs. All receptors come from a man aged 35 to 55 in good health and CMV-seropositive.

The chain joins TRBV4-3 to TRBJ2-2; TRBD1 matches at 7 bases. Germline CDR1 is LGHNA and CDR2 is YSLEER. V lost 4 bases, J lost 2 bases, and 13 bases stayed unmatched. This CDR3 is built from 18 residues. CDR3: CASSPHLAGTVNTGELFF. CDR3 DNA sequence: TGCGCCAGCAGCCCACACCTAGCCGGGACAGTTAACACCGGGGAGCTGTTTTTT.

The chain couples TRBV5-4 to TRBJ1-6; 9 nucleotides match TRBD1. The CDR3 covers 15 residues. The germline V gene has CDR1 SGHNT and CDR2 YYREEE (reference sequence). V lost 4 bases, J lost 9 bases, and 8 bases stayed unmatched. For the CDR3, the DNA is TGTGCCAGCAGCAGGGGACAGGGCTCTGTTTCACCCCTCCACTTT. Translated: CASSRGQGSVSPLHF.

The chain is built from TRBV29-1 and TRBJ2-3, with D perhaps matching TRBD2 (5 bases). Looked up from germline, CDR1 is SQVTM and CDR2 is ANQGSEA. The length of the CDR3 is 15 residues. Trimming took 0 bases from V and 6 from J, leaving 16 bases between them. The CDR3 sequence is CSVEDRRTPADTQYF. The CDR3, as DNA: TGCAGCGTTGAAGATCGCCGGACTCCGGCGGATACGCAGTATTTT.

This chain joins TRBV14 and TRBJ1-6; D remains ambiguous. The CDR3 extends over 14 amino acids. Germline values: CDR1 SGHDN, CDR2 FVKESK. Trimming removed 0 bases from V and 10 bases from J, with 10 bases in between. In DNA form, the CDR3 reads TGTGCCAGCAGCCAAGACCTCGGAGGGTCACCCCTCCACTTT. Protein product: CASSQDLGGSPLHF.

The CDR3 here is CAIRKDTDPYGYTF. The CDR3 coding sequence is TGTGCCATCAGGAAAGACACCGATCCCTATGGCTACACCTTC. The chain has TRBV10-3 and TRBJ1-2, with D unresolved. The germline V gene encodes CDR1 ENHRY and CDR2 SYGVKD. The CDR3 sequence is 14 residues long. V shed 6 bases and J shed 4 bases, with 15 bases lying between them.

The chain is built from TRBV9 and TRBJ2-7; TRBD2 aligns across 8 bases. Germline loops: CDR1 SGDLS, CDR2 YYNGEE. Losses at the gene ends were 4 bases for V and 1 base for J; bases not matched to a gene: 19. There are 19 residues in the CDR3. CDR3 DNA: TGTGCCAGCAGCCTAATATACCACCCCAAAGCGGGAGAATCCTACGAGCAGTACTTC. The encoded protein is CASSLIYHPKAGESYEQYF.

CDR3 sequence (DNA): TGTGCCAGCAGCCCGAAGGGACAGGACTCTACGGAGCAGTACTTC. It specifies CASSPKGQDSTEQYF. The V gene is TRBV7-9, the J gene TRBJ2-7; TRBD1 matches 8 bases. Trimming removed 5 bases from V and 7 bases from J; junction bases left unmatched: 13. CDR1 is SEHNR and CDR2 is FQNEAQ in the germline V gene (reference sequence). This CDR3 region has 15 residues.

A single count supports this clone. The chain links TRBV5-6 to TRBJ2-3; TRBD1 matches 9 bases. V was pared by 3 bases and J by 3 bases, with 5 bases of the junction left unmatched. Germline V CDR1 and CDR2: SGHDT, YYEEEE. The CDR3 length is 15 residues. In DNA form, the CDR3 reads TGTGCCAGCAGCTCCTGGGACAGGGAAACAGATACGCAGTATTTT. This codes for CASSSWDRETDTQYF.

Only a few counts were recorded for this clone. V usage is TRBV18 and J usage is TRBJ2-5, with a tentative D call TRBD2 (5 bases). Germline CDR1 is KGHSH and CDR2 is LQKENI. Trimming pared 5 bases from V and 1 base from J, leaving 8 bases between. This CDR3 is 13 amino acids long. As DNA, the CDR3 is TGTGCCAGCTCAATGAGCGGCCAAGAGACCCAGTACTTC. This sequence encodes CASSMSGQETQYF.

CDR3 residues: CATRSSYNEQFF. The CDR3 DNA reads TGTGCCACCAGGAGCTCCTACAATGAGCAGTTCTTC. The V gene is TRBV6-5, the J gene TRBJ2-1; D not resolved. Germline V gene data show CDR1 as MNHEY and CDR2 as SVGAGI. The CDR3 consists of 12 residues. V shed 10 bases and J shed 0 bases, with 7 bases lying between them.

V is TRBV14 and J is TRBJ1-4; 8 bases are shared with TRBD1. Germline CDR1 and CDR2: SGHDN and FVKESK. The CDR3 loop spans 17 amino acids. The ends lost 0 bases at V and 2 bases at J; junction bases unmatched: 5. CDR3: CASSQESGGYTNEKLFF. CDR3 coding DNA: TGTGCCAGCAGCCAAGAGTCAGGGGGCTATACTAATGAAAAACTGTTTTTT.

The chain uses TRBV10-3 and TRBJ2-7; 8 bases are shared with TRBD2. V was pared by 3 bases and J by 2 bases, with 9 bases of the junction left unmatched. This CDR3 contains 16 residues. Germline V lookup: CDR1 ENHRY, CDR2 SYGVKD. The CDR3 bases are TGTGCCATCAGTGAACCTACTAGCGGAACTGCCTACGAGCAGTACTTC. It translates to CAISEPTSGTAYEQYF.

This clone was recorded once. The genes are TRBV10-3 and TRBJ1-6, with TRBD1 matching 9 bases. Trimming took 9 bases from V and 0 from J; bases not matched to a gene: 6. The CDR3 loop spans 16 amino acids. Germline V gene sequence: CDR1 ENHRY, CDR2 SYGVKD. CDR3: CAIGDRESSYNSPLHF. As DNA, the CDR3 is TGTGCCATTGGGGACAGGGAGAGCTCCTATAATTCACCCCTCCACTTT.

V gene TRBV5-1 combines with J gene TRBJ2-3, with 9 nucleotides matching TRBD2. The trim removed 7 bases at V and 5 bases at J, leaving 8 bases unmatched. The V gene's germline CDR1 is SGHRS and CDR2 YFSETQ. CDR3 size: 14 residues. CDR3: CASAATSGIDTQYF. The CDR3 region has the DNA TGCGCCAGCGCGGCGACTAGCGGAATAGATACGCAGTATTTT.

This clone appeared a few times. The chain combines TRBV21-1 with TRBJ1-5; the table's D call TRBD1 went unverified against the DNA. TRBV21-1 is recorded as a pseudogene. The CDR3 has 17 amino acids. CDR3: CASSEVGFATRDQPQHF. The CDR3, as DNA: TGTGCCAGCAGCGAAGTGGGCTTCGCGACAAGAGATCAGCCCCAGCATTTT.

The genes are TRBV19 and TRBJ1-5; 7 nucleotides match TRBD1. Germline-derived CDR1 and CDR2 are LNHDA and SQIVND (reference sequence). J lost 0 bases, V lost 10 bases, and 9 bases had no gene match. CDR3 length: 15 amino acids. In nucleotides, the CDR3 is TGTGCCACCTCAGGGGGTTTCTATAGCAATCAGCCCCAGCATTTT. This encodes CATSGGFYSNQPQHF. Together with reference TRBV19 and TRBJ1-5, the CDR3 gives the full variable domain: DGGITQSPKYLFRKEGQNVTLSCEQNLNHDAMYWYRQDPGQGLRLIYYSQIVNDFQKGDIAEGYSVSREKKESFPLTVTSAQKNPTAFYLCATSGGFYSNQPQHFGDGTRLSIL.

V is TRBV25-1 and J is TRBJ2-7, with D unresolved. Between the trimmed V and J ends, which lost 3 bases and 0 bases, there was a span of 15 bases. The germline gives CDR1 MGHDK, CDR2 SYGVNS. This CDR3 region has 16 residues. The DNA of the CDR3 is TGTGCCAGCAGTGATTCACGCCGGGTCATCTCCTACGAGCAGTACTTC. Translating gives CASSDSRRVISYEQYF.

This clone was counted a single time. This chain joins TRBV7-9 and TRBJ1-5; 7 bases align to TRBD1. After removal of 4 bases from V and 3 bases from J, the junction contained 9 bases not matched to a gene. Germline V gives CDR1 SEHNR, CDR2 FQNEAQ (reference sequence). The CDR3 loop spans 16 amino acids. CDR3 protein: CASSSSDRAPNQPQHF. CDR3 bases: TGTGCCAGCAGCTCCTCAGACAGGGCACCCAATCAGCCCCAGCATTTT.

The V call is TRBV9, the J call TRBJ2-1; D may be TRBD1 (6 bases). The CDR3 covers 14 residues. Germline V gene data show CDR1 as SGDLS and CDR2 as YYNGEE. V was pared by 4 bases and J by 8 bases, with 16 bases between. The DNA for the CDR3 is TGTGCCAGCAGCCGCAGGGGAATGTTAGATGAGCAGTTCTTC. It yields the protein CASSRRGMLDEQFF. The variable domain in full, completed from reference TRBV9 and TRBJ2-1, reads DSGVTQTPKHLITATGQRVTLRCSPRSGDLSVYWYQQSLDQGLQFLIQYYNGEERAKGNILERFSAQQFPDLHSELNLSSLELGDSALYFCASSRRGMLDEQFFGPGTRLTVL.

V gene TRBV27 combines with J gene TRBJ2-5; 11 nucleotides line up with TRBD1. The germline V gene has CDR1 MNHEY and CDR2 SMNVEV (reference sequence). V lost 3 bases, J lost 1 base, and 4 bases stayed unmatched. This CDR3 is built from 16 residues. This CDR3 is CASSFLGTGGQETQYF. DNA of the CDR3: TGTGCCAGCAGTTTCCTCGGGACAGGGGGCCAAGAGACCCAGTACTTC.

The rearrangement joins TRBV27 to TRBJ2-7; D gene uncertain. Trimming took off 6 bases at V and 3 bases at J, with 15 bases between the two ends. The CDR3 extends over 14 amino acids. Germline assignment: CDR1 MNHEY and CDR2 SMNVEV (reference sequence). The CDR3, as DNA: TGTGCCAGCAGACCAGGATCTACTGTCTACGAGCAGTACTTC. Its translation is CASRPGSTVYEQYF.

The chain combines TRBV6-5 with TRBJ1-2; 10 bases map to TRBD1. V shed 8 bases and J 7 bases; nucleotides not matched to a gene: 1. The CDR3 totals 11 residues. Germline values: CDR1 MNHEY, CDR2 SVGAGI. CDR3 DNA: TGTGCCAGCCGGGACAGGGGTGGCTACACCTTC. Translated: CASRDRGGYTF.

This clone was seen a single time. The CDR3 protein is CASSLDSYYEQYF. CDR3 DNA: TGTGCCAGCAGCTTAGACTCATACTACGAGCAGTACTTC. This chain uses TRBV7-9 with TRBJ2-7; D ambiguous. The CDR3 consists of 13 residues. Germline assignment: CDR1 SEHNR and CDR2 FQNEAQ (reference sequence). V shed 1 base and J shed 3 bases, with 7 bases lying between them. The full variable domain, its missing parts supplied by reference TRBV7-9 and TRBJ2-7, is DTGVSQNPRHKITKRGQNVTFRCDPISEHNRLYWYRQTLGQGPEFLTYFQNEAQLEKSRLLSDRFSAERPKGSFSTLEIQRTEQGDSAMYLCASSLDSYYEQYFGPGTRLTVT.

The gene calls are TRBV5-6 and TRBJ1-2; D is undetermined. This CDR3 contains 13 residues. The germline gives CDR1 SGHDT, CDR2 YYEEEE. The V end lost 7 bases, the J end lost 6 bases, and 16 bases lay between the germline ends. Written as DNA, the CDR3 is TGTGCCAGCCGTGTGGCGGGGTTTGATGGCTACACCTTC. This codes for CASRVAGFDGYTF. Using reference TRBV5-6 and TRBJ1-2 for the parts outside the CDR3, the full variable domain is DAGVTQSPTHLIKTRGQQVTLRCSPKSGHDTVSWYQQALGQGPQFIFQYYEEEERQRGNFPDRFSGHQFPNYSSELNVNALLLGDSALYLCASRVAGFDGYTFGSGTRLTVV.

This clone is a singleton in its sample. This chain links TRBV7-9 with TRBJ2-3; the D gene is possibly TRBD2 (5 bases). The germline V gene encodes CDR1 SEHNR and CDR2 FQNEAQ (reference sequence). V lost 3 bases and J lost 3, with 10 bases in between. The CDR3 has 14 residues. In DNA, the CDR3 is TGTGCCAGCAGCTTGGACCCGGGGACAGATACGCAGTATTTT. This gives the protein CASSLDPGTDTQYF.